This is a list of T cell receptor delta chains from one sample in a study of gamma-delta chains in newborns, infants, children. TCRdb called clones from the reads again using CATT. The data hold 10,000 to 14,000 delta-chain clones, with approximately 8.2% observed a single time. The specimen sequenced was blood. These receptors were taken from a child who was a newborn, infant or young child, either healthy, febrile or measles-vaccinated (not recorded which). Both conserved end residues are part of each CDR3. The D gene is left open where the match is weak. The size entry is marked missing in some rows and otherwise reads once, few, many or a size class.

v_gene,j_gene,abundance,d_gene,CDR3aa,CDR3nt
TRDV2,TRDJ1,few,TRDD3,CACDTLGYTDKLIF,TGTGCCTGTGACACACTGGGGTACACCGATAAACTCATCTTT
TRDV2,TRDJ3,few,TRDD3,CACDGSTGGYASWDTRQMFF,TGTGCCTGTGACGGATCTACTGGGGGATACGCCTCCTGGGACACCCGACAGATGTTTTTC
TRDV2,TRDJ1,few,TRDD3,CACDTLVLGDNLTDKLIF,TGTGCCTGTGACACCTTAGTACTGGGGGATAACCTCACCGATAAACTCATCTTT
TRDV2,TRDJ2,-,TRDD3,CACDTSFGGYVGSQLFF,TGTGCCTGTGACACTTCGTTCGGGGGATACGTGGGGTCACAACTCTTCTTT
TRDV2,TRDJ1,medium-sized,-,CACDTITRATDKLIF,TGTGCCTGTGACACCATAACTCGGGCAACCGATAAACTCATCTTT
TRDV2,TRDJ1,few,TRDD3,CACDTVSGGYVDKLIF,TGTGCCTGTGACACCGTAAGTGGGGGATATGTCGATAAACTCATCTTT
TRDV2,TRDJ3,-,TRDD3,CACDKVGIMGSSWDTRQMFF,TGTGCCTGTGACAAAGTGGGGATAATGGGGAGCTCCTGGGACACCCGACAGATGTTTTTC
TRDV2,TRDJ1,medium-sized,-,CACDSLGGYTDKLIF,TGTGCCTGTGACTCCCTAGGGGGGTACACCGATAAACTCATCTTT
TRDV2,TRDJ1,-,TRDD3,CACDSLGGPLYTDKLIF,TGTGCCTGTGACTCGCTTGGGGGACCCTTGTACACCGATAAACTCATCTTT
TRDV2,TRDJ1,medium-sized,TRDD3,CACDTLLLGGYGDDKLIF,TGTGCCTGTGACACCTTGTTACTGGGGGGATACGGTGACGATAAACTCATCTTT
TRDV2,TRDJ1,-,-,CACEAVGIGTDKLIF,TGTGCCTGTGAGGCTGTGGGGATCGGCACCGATAAACTCATCTTT
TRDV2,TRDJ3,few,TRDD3,CACDTVGDRTQSSWDTRQMFF,TGTGCCTGTGACACAGTGGGGGACCGAACCCAAAGCTCCTGGGACACCCGACAGATGTTTTTC
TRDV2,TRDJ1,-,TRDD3,CACDTLQDWGHLNTDKLIF,TGTGCCTGTGACACCCTCCAGGACTGGGGTCATCTAAACACCGATAAACTCATCTTT
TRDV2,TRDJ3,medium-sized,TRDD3,CACDTGGYASWDTRQMFF,TGTGCCTGTGACACTGGGGGATACGCGTCCTGGGACACCCGACAGATGTTTTTC
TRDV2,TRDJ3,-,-,CACDTAGPSSWDTRQMFF,TGTGCCTGTGACACCGCGGGTCCCAGCTCCTGGGACACCCGACAGATGTTTTTC
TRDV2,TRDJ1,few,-,CACDTLLGTDKLIF,TGTGCCTGTGACACCCTCCTGGGGACCGATAAACTCATCTTT
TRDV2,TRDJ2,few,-,CACDPVQIREPLTTQLFF,TGTGCCTGTGACCCCGTCCAGATACGGGAGCCTTTGACAACACAACTCTTCTTT
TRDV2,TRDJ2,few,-,CACDPAGATAQLFF,TGTGCCTGTGACCCCGCTGGGGCGACAGCACAACTCTTCTTT
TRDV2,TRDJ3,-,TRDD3,CACDTGGFSSWDTRQMFF,TGTGCCTGTGACACCGGGGGATTCAGCTCCTGGGACACCCGACAGATGTTTTTC
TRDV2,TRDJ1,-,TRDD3,CACDPLLTGGYIADKLIF,TGTGCCTGTGACCCCCTCCTTACTGGGGGATACATCGCCGATAAACTCATCTTT
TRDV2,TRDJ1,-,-,CACDPVGEVHRNVLIF,TGTGCCTGTGACCCAGTTGGGGAAGTTCACCGGAACGTACTCATCTTT
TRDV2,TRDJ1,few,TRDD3,CACDILGDTYTDKLIF,TGTGCCTGTGATATACTGGGGGATACGTACACCGATAAACTCATCTTT
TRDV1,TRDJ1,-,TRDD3,CALGRPSHLSWGIPDKLIF,TGTGCTCTTGGAAGGCCTTCCCACCTAAGCTGGGGGATACCCGATAAACTCATCTTT
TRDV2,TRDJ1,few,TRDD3,CACDGLDWGIGEYTDKLIF,TGTGCCTGTGACGGCTTAGACTGGGGGATTGGGGAGTACACCGATAAACTCATCTTT
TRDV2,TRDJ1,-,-,CACDTLEGHTDKLIF,TGTGCCTGTGACACGTTGGAAGGACACACCGATAAACTCATCTTT
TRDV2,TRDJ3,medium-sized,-,CACDTAGPSSWDTRQMFF,TGTGCCTGTGACACCGCCGGCCCCAGCTCCTGGGACACCCGACAGATGTTTTTC
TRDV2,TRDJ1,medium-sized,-,CACDPVGAHTDKLIF,TGTGCCTGTGACCCGGTTGGGGCCCACACCGATAAACTCATCTTT
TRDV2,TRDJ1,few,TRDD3,CACDSLTGIPKYTDKLIF,TGTGCCTGTGACTCGTTAACTGGGATACCCAAGTACACCGATAAACTCATCTTT
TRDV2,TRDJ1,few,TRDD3,CACDTVLGDTYTDKLIF,TGTGCCTGTGACACCGTACTGGGGGATACGTACACCGATAAACTCATCTTT
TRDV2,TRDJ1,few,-,CACDGVSGSAPLPSSDKLIF,TGTGCCTGTGACGGGGTTTCAGGGAGTGCTCCCCTTCCGTCCTCCGATAAACTCATCTTT
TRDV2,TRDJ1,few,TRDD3,CACDLLGDPLYTDKLIF,TGTGCCTGTGACTTACTGGGGGACCCCCTATACACCGATAAACTCATCTTT
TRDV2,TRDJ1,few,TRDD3,CACDSLGDPSYTDKLIF,TGTGCCTGTGACTCTCTGGGGGATCCCTCTTACACCGATAAACTCATCTTT